The clone carrying this TCR beta chain was observed a handful of times. Germline CDR1 reads SGDLS; CDR2 reads YYNGEE. The CDR3 runs to 15 residues. V shed 3 bases and J shed 0 bases, with 10 bases lying between them. The table came from immunoSEQ multiplex PCR; TCRdb's copy has only in-frame clones and leaves some out. The sample consists of under 250,000 clones, about 87% of them appearing once. Seattle patients were enrolled while actively infected and followed longitudinally. The data were obtained in a study of blood T cell repertoires in COVID-19. About the research overall: Acute and convalescent COVID-19 samples came from the United States, Italy and Spain.

The receptor was isolated from a man under 40 with COVID-19, enrolled during active disease. J is TRBJ2-1 and V is TRBV9; D unclear. The sequencing input was peripheral blood. The DNA of the CDR3 is TGTGCCAGCAGCGCAGTGGGCGCCTCCTACAATGAGCAGTTCTTC. This codes for CASSAVGASYNEQFF.